This T cell receptor beta chain was identified during a study of blood T cell repertoires in COVID-19. The repertoire was sequenced with immunoSEQ multiplex PCR; TCRdb's copy has only in-frame clones and lacks some. Of over 200,000 clones listed, 86% were seen once; the top ten hold approximately 4%. V trimming: 1 base; J trimming: 1 base; junction bases outside the gene matches: 6. Germline V lookup: CDR1 LGHDT, CDR2 YNNKEL (reference sequence). There are 16 residues in the CDR3. Cohort allocation depended upon clinical history that participants reported. Sequenced: PBMCs or T cells enriched from blood (not recorded which). The rearrangement joins TRBV3-1 (or the pseudogene TRBV3-2) to TRBJ1-1; 7 nucleotides agree with TRBD1. The sequence derives from a woman in her 30s who had been exposed to COVID-19. The CDR3 region is CASSQGLRTGNTEAFF. CDR3 coding DNA: TGTGCCAGCAGCCAAGGGCTCCGGACAGGGAACACTGAAGCTTTCTTT.